These 23 T cell receptor beta chains came from one sample sequenced in a study of blood T cell repertoires in COVID-19. Using immunoSEQ multiplex PCR, the repertoire was profiled, and TCRdb retains in-frame clones only, with some absent. The sample lists 220,000 or so clones, around four fifths seen once, with approximately 5% in the top ten. The sequenced sample was peripheral blood. The source is a woman in her fifties or sixties who had recovered from COVID-19.

The chain uses TRBV19 and TRBJ2-7, with 9 bases that match TRBD1. This CDR3 has 14 amino acids. CDR1 and CDR2 (germline): LNHDA, SQIVND (reference sequence). V shed 5 bases, J shed 3 bases, and the junction held 5 bases outside the gene matches. The CDR3 region is CASSPRQGGYEQYF. The CDR3 DNA reads as TGTGCCAGTAGTCCACGACAGGGGGGCTACGAGCAGTACTTC.

The rearrangement uses TRBV6-5 and TRBJ1-6; 7 nucleotides align to TRBD1. This CDR3 is 15 amino acids long. With 7 bases clipped from V and 7 bases from J, the junction kept 10 bases outside the gene matches. Germline V lookup: CDR1 MNHEY, CDR2 SVGAGI. CDR3 nucleotide sequence: TGTGCCAGCACCCCCTCGACAGGGTGGAATTCACCCCTCCACTTT. The encoded protein is CASTPSTGWNSPLHF.

Only one count was recorded for this clone. The chain combines TRBV5-1 with TRBJ1-2; 8 bases match TRBD1. V lost 4 bases and J lost 6; bases outside the gene matches: 5. Germline CDR1 SGHRS, CDR2 YFSETQ. This CDR3 region has 13 residues. This CDR3 is CASSPIQGDGYTF. In DNA, the CDR3 is TGCGCCAGCAGCCCAATACAGGGGGATGGCTACACCTTC.

The chain is built from TRBV5-4 and TRBJ2-1; TRBD2 agrees at 8 bases. The germline gives CDR1 SGHNT, CDR2 YYREEE (reference sequence). This CDR3 is built from 14 residues. With 3 bases clipped from V and 3 bases from J, the junction kept 2 bases outside the gene matches. The CDR3 sequence is CASSSGTSYNEQFF. CDR3 DNA sequence: TGTGCCAGCAGCTCCGGGACTAGCTACAATGAGCAGTTCTTC.

V and J are TRBV6-5 and TRBJ2-1, with D possibly TRBD1 on 7 matching bases. V was cut by 5 bases and J by 0 bases, with 11 bases left in between. The CDR3 spans 15 residues. From germline, CDR1 is MNHEY and CDR2 SVGAGI. CDR3 in amino acids: CASSQGGVSYNEQFF. In DNA form, the CDR3 reads TGTGCCAGCAGTCAGGGGGGAGTCTCCTACAATGAGCAGTTCTTC.

This chain joins TRBV5-1 and TRBJ1-4, with D possibly being TRBD1 (6 bases). Germline CDR1 is SGHRS and CDR2 is YFSETQ. This CDR3 comprises 17 residues. Trimming stripped 0 bases from V and 7 bases from J, with 19 bases between. The CDR3 reads CASSLEGQTGTFEKLFF. The CDR3 DNA reads TGCGCCAGCAGCTTGGAGGGCCAAACAGGGACCTTTGAAAAACTGTTTTTT.

The CDR3 protein is CSATPLMTHGYTF. CDR3 coding DNA: TGCAGCGCCACCCCATTAATGACTCATGGCTACACCTTC. The V gene is TRBV29-1, the J gene TRBJ1-2; the D is unclear. This CDR3 is built from 13 residues. The germline V gene encodes CDR1 SQVTM and CDR2 ANQGSEA. V was pared by 7 bases and J by 6 bases, with 18 bases between.

The chain couples TRBV5-4 to TRBJ2-1; tentative D call: TRBD2 (6 bases). The germline V and J ends were trimmed by 4 bases and 1 base, with 9 bases remaining between them. The length of the CDR3 is 14 residues. Germline CDR1 SGHNT, CDR2 YYREEE (reference sequence). In nucleotides, the CDR3 is TGTGCCAGCAGCCGGGGAGGTTCCTACAATGAGCAGTTCTTC. Amino acid sequence: CASSRGGSYNEQFF.

The chain has TRBV7-9 and TRBJ1-2; maybe TRBD1 (5 bases). Deletions cut 5 bases from V and 8 bases from J, with 15 bases between. The length of the CDR3 is 13 residues. The germline gives CDR1 SEHNR, CDR2 FQNEAQ (reference sequence). In nucleotides, the CDR3 is TGTGCCAGCAGCACCGGACACCCGCGGGGCTACACCTTC. This codes for CASSTGHPRGYTF.

The chain joins TRBV11-1 to TRBJ2-7, with D tentatively TRBD2 (5 bases). Per germline, CDR1 SGHAT and CDR2 FQDESV (reference sequence). The ends were cut back, 2 bases at V and 3 bases at J, with 8 bases in the middle. The CDR3 is made up of 13 amino acids. The CDR3 sequence is CASSLRGNYEQYF. For the CDR3, the DNA is TGTGCCAGCAGCTTACGGGGTAACTACGAGCAGTACTTC.

V is TRBV4-3 and J is TRBJ2-5; D possibly corresponds to TRBD1 (6 bases). This CDR3 spans 13 amino acids. Per the germline V gene, CDR1 is LGHNA and CDR2 is YSLEER. V lost 0 bases to trimming and J lost 7 bases, with 9 bases between them. The CDR3 protein is CASSQERGGTQYF. DNA of the CDR3: TGCGCCAGCAGCCAAGAAAGAGGGGGGACCCAGTACTTC.

This chain uses TRBV27 with TRBJ1-3; no firm D call. Trimming took off 1 base at V and 2 bases at J, with 9 bases between the two ends. The CDR3 sequence is 15 residues long. Per germline, CDR1 MNHEY and CDR2 SMNVEV (reference sequence). Written as DNA, the CDR3 is TGTGCCAGCAGTTTATGGGCGACCCCTGGAAACACCATATATTTT. Its protein is CASSLWATPGNTIYF.

In its sample, this clone was seen many times. The rearrangement uses TRBV2 and TRBJ2-1, with TRBD2 as a possible D gene (6 bases). The V end lost 5 bases, the J end lost 6 bases, and 14 bases lay between the germline ends. Germline assignment: CDR1 SNHLY and CDR2 FYNNEI. The CDR3 extends over 14 amino acids. The CDR3 loop reads CASSLTRRGNEQFF. As DNA, the CDR3 is TGTGCCAGCAGTTTGACTAGGAGGGGCAATGAGCAGTTCTTC.

The V gene is TRBV5-1, the J gene TRBJ2-3; D possibly corresponds to TRBD1 (5 bases). V lost 1 base, J lost 5 bases, and 17 bases lay in between. CDR3 size: 16 residues. Per the germline V gene, CDR1 is SGHRS and CDR2 is YFSETQ. The CDR3 protein is CASSLTQGLRGDTQYF. Written as DNA, the CDR3 is TGCGCCAGCAGCTTGACCCAGGGTTTGCGCGGAGATACGCAGTATTTT. Full variable domain (missing parts from reference TRBV5-1 and TRBJ2-3): KAGVTQTPRYLIKTRGQQVTLSCSPISGHRSVSWYQQTPGQGLQFLFEYFSETQRNKGNFPGRFSGRQFSNSRSEMNVSTLELGDSALYLCASSLTQGLRGDTQYFGPGTRLTVL.

This chain connects TRBV7-9 to TRBJ2-7, with 9 bases identical to TRBD1. Germline assignment: CDR1 SEHNR and CDR2 FQNEAQ (reference sequence). The CDR3 is 12 amino acids. V shed 6 bases and J 5 bases; nucleotides not matched to a gene: 2. The CDR3, as DNA: TGTGCCAGCAGGGACAGGGGCGACGAGCAGTACTTC. Amino acid sequence: CASRDRGDEQYF.

The J gene is TRBJ2-1, the V gene TRBV6-2 or TRBV6-3; 9 bases are shared with TRBD2. With 0 bases clipped from V and 8 bases from J, the junction kept 2 bases outside the gene matches. The CDR3 consists of 14 residues. CDR1 and CDR2 from the germline V gene are MNHEY and SVGEGT. The CDR3 DNA sequence: TGTGCCAGCAGTTACTCTGGGACTAGCCATGAGCAGTTCTTC. Amino acid sequence: CASSYSGTSHEQFF.

V usage is TRBV2 and J usage is TRBJ1-1; no clear D. The ends were cut back, 8 bases at V and 2 bases at J, with 12 bases in the middle. The CDR3 is 13 amino acids. Germline V gives CDR1 SNHLY, CDR2 FYNNEI. CDR3 nucleotides: TGTGCCAGCCTGGCCCGGGGTAACACTGAAGCTTTCTTT. Translated: CASLARGNTEAFF.

This chain uses TRBV12-3 or TRBV12-4 with TRBJ2-1; D perhaps matches TRBD2 (6 bases). V lost 3 bases and J 5 bases, leaving 8 bases between the germline ends. The CDR3 consists of 13 residues. The CDR3 loop reads CASSLSGDNEQFF. For the CDR3, the DNA is TGTGCCAGCAGTTTGTCGGGGGACAATGAGCAGTTCTTC.

The chain joins TRBV7-3 to TRBJ1-2; the match to TRBD1 covers 7 bases. The germline CDR1 and CDR2 sequences are SGHTA and FQGTGA. The CDR3 is 15 amino acids. The V gene end was trimmed by 2 bases and the J gene end by 4 bases; junction bases not matched to a gene: 7. In DNA form, the CDR3 reads TGTGCCAGCAGCTTACGAGGGGGCATTAGCTATGGCTACACCTTC. Its translation is CASSLRGGISYGYTF.

Here the CDR3 DNA reads TGTGCCAGCAGTTACCCAGGGGGCACTGAAGCTTTCTTT. It is translated as CASSYPGGTEAFF. V usage is TRBV6-6 and J usage is TRBJ1-1; 7 bases are a match to TRBD1. Germline CDR1 MNHNY, CDR2 SVGAGI (reference sequence). Germline trimming cut 2 bases from V and 4 bases from J; bases unmatched to any gene: 1. The CDR3 totals 13 residues.

The CDR3 region is CASSPPGLAVGETQYF. The CDR3 DNA is TGTGCCAGCAGCCCCCCGGGACTAGCAGTTGGAGAGACCCAGTACTTC. The V call is TRBV7-2, the J call TRBJ2-5, with 9 bases that match TRBD2. Trimming at V came to 5 bases and at J to 4 bases, leaving 11 bases not matched to a gene. This CDR3 is built from 16 residues. Germline CDR1 reads SGHTA; CDR2 reads FQGNSA. Combining the CDR3 with reference TRBV7-2 and TRBJ2-5 gives the whole variable domain GAGVSQSPSNKVTEKGKDVELRCDPISGHTALYWYRQSLGQGLEFLIYFQGNSAPDKSGLPSDRFSAERTGGSVSTLTIQRTQQEDSAVYLCASSPPGLAVGETQYFGPGTRLLVL.

The rearrangement uses TRBV7-2 and TRBJ1-1; D unclear. The V end lost 8 bases, the J end lost 8 bases, and 27 bases lay between the germline ends. The CDR3 is made up of 16 amino acids. Germline loops: CDR1 SGHTA, CDR2 FQGNSA. This chain's CDR3 is CASRPRVGGSFPEAFF. CDR3 in DNA: TGTGCCAGCCGCCCGAGGGTGGGAGGGTCCTTTCCCGAAGCTTTCTTT.

The chain uses TRBV11-1 and TRBJ2-1; TRBD1 matches 10 bases. The CDR3 contains 16 residues. Germline V lookup: CDR1 SGHAT, CDR2 FQDESV (reference sequence). Losses at the gene ends were 4 bases for V and 2 bases for J; bases not matched to a gene: 5. The CDR3 here is CASSSDRGRPYNEQFF. The CDR3 DNA sequence: TGTGCCAGCAGCTCAGACAGGGGGCGCCCCTACAATGAGCAGTTCTTC.